This T cell receptor beta chain was recovered during a study of T cells after posttransplantation cyclophosphamide. Whole-study results and caveats: Skin or GI-infiltrating T cells shared few TRB sequences with blood. Donor-recipient repertoire similarity was low at 1-2 months, rising over year one.

The naive gate required viable CD3+CD4+ or CD3+CD8+ cells with CCR7+CD45RA+CD45RO-CD95-CD27+CD28+ phenotype. The related graft donor's blood sample was taken on the day of bone marrow donation. Generated by immunoSEQ multiplex PCR, the TCRdb table keeps only in-frame clones and is missing some. The data show tens of thousands of clones, less than 98% seen once. This CDR3 has 16 residues. Germline V gives CDR1 SGHNT, CDR2 YYREEE (reference sequence). Germline trimming cut 4 bases from V and 3 bases from J; bases unmatched to any gene: 6. Concerning this clone itself: The antigen is not known.

Sequencing input: naive CD4+ T cells sorted from PBMCs. The receptor was isolated from a man between 50 and 59 years old in good health, CMV-negative, and a related stem cell transplant donor. This chain links TRBV5-4 with TRBJ2-3, with 12 bases lining up with TRBD2. Here the CDR3 reads CASSLRLAGVTDTQYF. The CDR3 bases are TGTGCCAGCAGCCTGAGACTAGCGGGAGTGACAGATACGCAGTATTTT.